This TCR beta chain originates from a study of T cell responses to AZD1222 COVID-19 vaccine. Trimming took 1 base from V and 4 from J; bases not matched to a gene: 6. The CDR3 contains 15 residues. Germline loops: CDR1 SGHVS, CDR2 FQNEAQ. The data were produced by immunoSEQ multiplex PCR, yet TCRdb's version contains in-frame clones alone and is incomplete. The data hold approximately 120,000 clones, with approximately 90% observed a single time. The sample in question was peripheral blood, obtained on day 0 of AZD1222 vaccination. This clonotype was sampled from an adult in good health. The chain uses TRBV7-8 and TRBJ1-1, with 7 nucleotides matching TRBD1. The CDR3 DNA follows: TGTGCCAGCAGCTTAGGACAGGGAATTATCACTGAAGCTTTCTTT. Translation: CASSLGQGIITEAFF.